This is a list of T cell receptor beta chains from one sample in a study of blood T cells in healthy people across ages. TCRdb independently ran MiXCR on the 5' RACE reads; one entry per CDR3 protein. Of about 930,000 distinct CDR3 sequences listed, almost 30% are singletons. This sample was also put to use in a study of T cells of mothers and their children.

The sample comprised blood. All receptors derive from a woman aged 40-49 years in good health. Both conserved end residues are part of each CDR3. Fields, in order: CDR3 DNA, CDR3 protein, V gene, J gene, D gene, clone size. The D gene is left open where the match is weak. Some rows mark clone size as missing; the rest say once, few, many or name a class of expanded clone.

DNA: TGTGCCAGCAGCCTTAACGGGGTAAATCAGGGTGGAGAGACCCAGTACTTC
CDR3: CASSLNGVNQGGETQYF
V: TRBV27
J: TRBJ2-5
D: .
size: few

DNA: TGTGCCACCGGATCTCAGTTTGGGGGGATAGCAGAGACCCAGTACTTC
CDR3: CATGSQFGGIAETQYF
V: TRBV10-3
J: TRBJ2-5
D: .
size: .

DNA: TGTGCCAGCAGTTACCCCTTATCAGGACAGAAAGAGACCTACGAGCAGTACTTC
CDR3: CASSYPLSGQKETYEQYF
V: TRBV6-2/TRBV6-3
J: TRBJ2-7
D: .
size: few

DNA: TGCGCCAGCAGTCCCGGGGGCGCATGGGAGACCCAGTACTTC
CDR3: CASSPGGAWETQYF
V: TRBV4-1
J: TRBJ2-5
D: .
size: .

DNA: TGCGCCAGCAGCAACTTCAGGGACGCGGGCTACACCTTC
CDR3: CASSNFRDAGYTF
V: TRBV10-1
J: TRBJ1-2
D: .
size: .

DNA: TGTGCCAGCCGGCCGGGACCGGGATCCGAGCAGTACTTC
CDR3: CASRPGPGSEQYF
V: TRBV12-3/TRBV12-4
J: TRBJ2-7
D: .
size: .

DNA: TGCGCCAGCGCCAGGGGAACAGGGCACGAGCAGTACTTC
CDR3: CASARGTGHEQYF
V: TRBV5-1
J: TRBJ2-7
D: .
size: few

DNA: TGTGCCAGCAGCTTAGAGGGGGGAGTGGCCCTTGCGTTTGCAGATACGCAGTATTTT
CDR3: CASSLEGGVALAFADTQYF
V: TRBV7-2
J: TRBJ2-3
D: .
size: many

DNA: TGCAGTGCTAGAGGCAGGGCGCTTGGCCATGGCAACACCTTC
CDR3: CSARGRALGHGNTF
V: TRBV20-1
J: TRBJ1-2
D: .
size: few

DNA: TGTGCCAGCAGTTTTAGCGGGGGGGCAAGGGACGAGCAGTACTTC
CDR3: CASSFSGGARDEQYF
V: TRBV28
J: TRBJ2-7
D: TRBD2
size: .

DNA: TGTGCCAGCAGCTTAGGCAGGGGATTGAACACTGAAGCTTTCTTT
CDR3: CASSLGRGLNTEAFF
V: TRBV7-2
J: TRBJ1-1
D: .
size: few

DNA: TGTGCCAGCAGCTTTCCTGAGTACGAGCAGTACTTC
CDR3: CASSFPEYEQYF
V: TRBV7-9
J: TRBJ2-7
D: .
size: .

DNA: TGTGCCACCAGCAGAGGCTTTGCGGGGCGCGAGCAGTACTTC
CDR3: CATSRGFAGREQYF
V: TRBV15
J: TRBJ2-7
D: .
size: .

DNA: TGTGCCAGCAGCTCTCGGGAGCAGGGGACCCAGTACTTC
CDR3: CASSSREQGTQYF
V: TRBV3-1
J: TRBJ2-5
D: .
size: .

DNA: TGTGCCAGCAGCCTACGGGGGTCCGATCAAGAGACCCAGTACTTC
CDR3: CASSLRGSDQETQYF
V: TRBV4-2
J: TRBJ2-5
D: .
size: few

DNA: TGTGCCAGCAGTCCCGGAGGGGGGGGAGATATGCAGTATTTT
CDR3: CASSPGGGGDMQYF
V: TRBV12-3/TRBV12-4
J: TRBJ2-3
D: .
size: .

DNA: TGTGCCAGCAGCATTACGACAGGGGTGGAGACTGAAGCTTTCTTT
CDR3: CASSITTGVETEAFF
V: TRBV7-6
J: TRBJ1-1
D: TRBD1
size: few

DNA: TGTGCCAGCAGCCAAGCCAAGGGGGGCACAGATACGCAGTATTTT
CDR3: CASSQAKGGTDTQYF
V: TRBV7-2
J: TRBJ2-3
D: .
size: .

DNA: TGTGCCAGCAGGAGGGTCGGGACAAGTTACGGCTACACCTTC
CDR3: CASRRVGTSYGYTF
V: TRBV12-3/TRBV12-4
J: TRBJ1-2
D: .
size: few

DNA: TGTGCCAGCAGTTCCTACCAAGGACCCGAGCAGTTCTTC
CDR3: CASSSYQGPEQFF
V: TRBV28
J: TRBJ2-1
D: .
size: .

DNA: TGTGCCAGCAGTTACTCGGAAGGTAGCGGCTACGAGCAGTACTTC
CDR3: CASSYSEGSGYEQYF
V: TRBV6-6
J: TRBJ2-7
D: .
size: many

DNA: TGTGCCAGCAGCTTAGCCCCGACTAGCGGCGAGACCCAGTACTTC
CDR3: CASSLAPTSGETQYF
V: TRBV7-2
J: TRBJ2-5
D: TRBD2
size: .

DNA: TGTGCCAGCAGCTTAACCCCCGGGACAGTTTACAATGAGCAGTTCTTC
CDR3: CASSLTPGTVYNEQFF
V: TRBV7-3
J: TRBJ2-1
D: TRBD1
size: .

DNA: TGTGCCATCAGGAGGGACAGCTCGAACACTGAAGCTTTCTTT
CDR3: CAIRRDSSNTEAFF
V: TRBV10-3
J: TRBJ1-1
D: TRBD1
size: .

DNA: TGTGCCAGCAGCGCCTCTATGAATTCACCCCTCCACTTT
CDR3: CASSASMNSPLHF
V: TRBV9
J: TRBJ1-6
D: .
size: few

DNA: TGCGCCAGCAGCCAAGCGTACTCAGAGTACAATGAGCAGTTCTTC
CDR3: CASSQAYSEYNEQFF
V: TRBV4-1
J: TRBJ2-1
D: .
size: .

DNA: TGTGCCAGCAGCCGCGGTAAGGTTTCAACCTACGAGCAGTACTTC
CDR3: CASSRGKVSTYEQYF
V: TRBV11-3
J: TRBJ2-7
D: .
size: few

DNA: TGTGCCAGCACAAAGAGGGCGGATACGCAGTATTTT
CDR3: CASTKRADTQYF
V: TRBV12-3/TRBV12-4
J: TRBJ2-3
D: .
size: many

DNA: TGCAGTGCTAGAGAGGGACCGTCAACTTACGAGCAGTACTTC
CDR3: CSAREGPSTYEQYF
V: TRBV20-1
J: TRBJ2-7
D: .
size: .

DNA: TGTGCCAGCAGCGATAGGGACATTGGCTACACCTTC
CDR3: CASSDRDIGYTF
V: TRBV28
J: TRBJ1-2
D: .
size: .

DNA: TGTGCCAGCAGCTTATCCGGGGTAACAAATGAGCAGTTCTTC
CDR3: CASSLSGVTNEQFF
V: TRBV7-6
J: TRBJ2-1
D: .
size: few

DNA: TGCGCCAGCAGCCTGTCGACCCAAGAGACCCAGTACTTC
CDR3: CASSLSTQETQYF
V: TRBV5-1
J: TRBJ2-5
D: .
size: .

DNA: TGCAGTGCCATAGACACCAGGGGTACCCAGCATTTT
CDR3: CSAIDTRGTQHF
V: TRBV20-1
J: TRBJ1-5
D: .
size: .

DNA: TGTGCCAGGGAAGGGGGGGCTGAGGACGAGCAGTACTTC
CDR3: CAREGGAEDEQYF
V: TRBV21-1
J: TRBJ2-7
D: .
size: few

DNA: TGCAGTGGATTGAGACAGGCCGGCCGTGGCTACACCTTC
CDR3: CSGLRQAGRGYTF
V: TRBV20-1
J: TRBJ1-2
D: .
size: .

DNA: TGCAGTGCCTCCCCGGGCAGCGGGGATTTAGCCAAAAACATTCAGTACTTC
CDR3: CSASPGSGDLAKNIQYF
V: TRBV20-1
J: TRBJ2-4
D: TRBD2
size: .

DNA: TGCGCCAGCAGCCAAGATTTCGGGGGGCTGCAGCCCCAGCATTTT
CDR3: CASSQDFGGLQPQHF
V: TRBV4-1
J: TRBJ1-5
D: .
size: .

DNA: TGTGCCAGCCGACGCGGGGGAGCCTACGAGCAGTACTTC
CDR3: CASRRGGAYEQYF
V: TRBV7-2
J: TRBJ2-7
D: TRBD2
size: many

DNA: TGTGCCAGCAGTGGCCTTTCAAATTCACCCCTCCACTTT
CDR3: CASSGLSNSPLHF
V: TRBV25-1
J: TRBJ1-6
D: .
size: few

DNA: TGTGCCAGCAGTCTCACCAGGGAACAGACCCAGTACTTC
CDR3: CASSLTREQTQYF
V: TRBV7-2
J: TRBJ2-5
D: .
size: .

DNA: TGTGCCAGCAGACTAGGGACAGGGATTTACAATGAGCAGTTCTTC
CDR3: CASRLGTGIYNEQFF
V: TRBV12-3/TRBV12-4
J: TRBJ2-1
D: TRBD1
size: .

DNA: TGTGCCAGCAGCTATCGTGGGCGAGGGGGCGGGGAGACCCAGTACTTC
CDR3: CASSYRGRGGGETQYF
V: TRBV21-1
J: TRBJ2-5
D: .
size: few

DNA: TGTGCCAGCAACAGGGCGAGCACAGATACGCAGTATTTT
CDR3: CASNRASTDTQYF
V: TRBV28
J: TRBJ2-3
D: .
size: few

DNA: TGTGCCAGCATCGGGCCCAGCTCCTATAATTCACCCCTCCACTTT
CDR3: CASIGPSSYNSPLHF
V: TRBV2
J: TRBJ1-6
D: .
size: .

DNA: TGTGCCAGCAGCTTAGGGTGGTCTAGCGGGGGGGCCGCAGATACGCAGTATTTT
CDR3: CASSLGWSSGGAADTQYF
V: TRBV7-2
J: TRBJ2-3
D: TRBD2
size: few

DNA: TGTGCCAGCAGTTTTGCCGGGACAGACCTTTCCGGCTACACCTTC
CDR3: CASSFAGTDLSGYTF
V: TRBV7-2
J: TRBJ1-2
D: TRBD1
size: few

DNA: TGTGCCACGGAGCCTACAGGGAGGGCCCCCCAAGAGACCCAGTACTTC
CDR3: CATEPTGRAPQETQYF
V: TRBV28
J: TRBJ2-5
D: .
size: many

DNA: TGCAGTGCTAGAGATCGCGGACGGGCTCTCGAGCAGTACTTC
CDR3: CSARDRGRALEQYF
V: TRBV20-1
J: TRBJ2-7
D: .
size: few

DNA: TGCAGCGTTGAGGTGGACAGCAACTACGAGCAGTACTTC
CDR3: CSVEVDSNYEQYF
V: TRBV29-1
J: TRBJ2-7
D: .
size: many

DNA: TGTGCCAGCAGCCAAGTGTCGGGGTTACTTAACTATGGCTACACCTTC
CDR3: CASSQVSGLLNYGYTF
V: TRBV14
J: TRBJ1-2
D: .
size: many

DNA: TGTGCCTGCAGGGGCAGGGGCGTCAGGGGGATCGAGCAGTACTTC
CDR3: CACRGRGVRGIEQYF
V: TRBV12-3/TRBV12-4
J: TRBJ2-7
D: TRBD1
size: .

DNA: TGTGCCAGCAGTCGCATGGTGGTCTTGGATTCACCCCTCCACTTT
CDR3: CASSRMVVLDSPLHF
V: TRBV6-2/TRBV6-3
J: TRBJ1-6
D: .
size: .

DNA: TGCGCCAGCAGGGGGACAGTGGATAATTCACCCCTCCACTTT
CDR3: CASRGTVDNSPLHF
V: TRBV5-1
J: TRBJ1-6
D: TRBD1
size: .

DNA: TGTGCCAGCAGCCGAGCGGGGGGGCCTGGGGGGCAGTTCTTC
CDR3: CASSRAGGPGGQFF
V: TRBV7-2
J: TRBJ2-1
D: TRBD2
size: few

DNA: TGCGCCAGCAGCCCTGAGGCTAGCACAGATACGCAGTATTTT
CDR3: CASSPEASTDTQYF
V: TRBV5-1
J: TRBJ2-3
D: .
size: few

DNA: TGTGCCAGCAGCAAAGTATCCGGGCTCCCTTGTCCCCAGCATTTT
CDR3: CASSKVSGLPCPQHF
V: TRBV21-1
J: TRBJ1-5
D: .
size: few

DNA: TGTGCCAGCAGTTACTCGGGCAGAAAAGGCTCTCTGAGTGGCTACACCTTC
CDR3: CASSYSGRKGSLSGYTF
V: TRBV6-5
J: TRBJ1-2
D: .
size: few

DNA: TGTGCCAGCAGTTACCTGACTACAGGCACTGAAGCTTTCTTT
CDR3: CASSYLTTGTEAFF
V: TRBV6-2/TRBV6-3
J: TRBJ1-1
D: .
size: .

DNA: TGTGCCAGCAGTGAATTAAACAGGGGGCCAAACTATGGCTACACCTTC
CDR3: CASSELNRGPNYGYTF
V: TRBV25-1
J: TRBJ1-2
D: TRBD1
size: few